Listed below are T cell receptor beta chains from one sample, sequenced in a study of blood T cells in healthy people across ages. TCRdb passed the 5' RACE reads through MiXCR, listing each CDR3 protein once. The sample lists roughly 1.7 million distinct CDR3 sequences; around 35% were seen once. Sequenced sample: blood. These receptors were obtained from a woman aged 25 to 39 in good health. Both conserved end residues are part of each CDR3. Fields, in order: J gene, clone size, V gene, D gene, CDR3 protein, CDR3 DNA. D genes are given only for firm matches. Not all rows give a size; the values are once, few, many and, for expanded clones, a class.

j_call: TRBJ1-1
clone_size: .
v_call: TRBV27
d_call: .
cdr3_aa: CASSLMSPGNTEAFF
cdr3_nt: TGTGCCAGCAGCCTCATGTCCCCGGGGAACACTGAAGCTTTCTTT

j_call: TRBJ2-7
clone_size: .
v_call: TRBV14
d_call: .
cdr3_aa: CASSHLKGGYEQYF
cdr3_nt: TGTGCCAGCAGCCATTTGAAAGGGGGCTACGAGCAGTACTTC

j_call: TRBJ2-1
clone_size: few
v_call: TRBV7-3
d_call: TRBD2
cdr3_aa: CASSLIGGGADHEQFF
cdr3_nt: TGTGCCAGCAGCTTAATAGGCGGGGGGGCCGACCATGAGCAGTTCTTC

j_call: TRBJ2-2
clone_size: .
v_call: TRBV5-1
d_call: TRBD1
cdr3_aa: CASSLRPGQSTSRYPSRELFF
cdr3_nt: TGCGCCAGCAGCTTGCGGCCGGGACAGTCGACTTCCCGGTATCCGTCGCGGGAGCTGTTTTTT

j_call: TRBJ2-7
clone_size: .
v_call: TRBV10-3
d_call: .
cdr3_aa: CAISETSSYEQYF
cdr3_nt: TGTGCCATCAGTGAGACTAGCTCCTACGAGCAGTACTTC

j_call: TRBJ2-7
clone_size: .
v_call: TRBV2
d_call: .
cdr3_aa: CASRVTITYEQYF
cdr3_nt: TGTGCCAGCCGGGTGACAATAACCTACGAGCAGTACTTC

j_call: TRBJ2-3
clone_size: .
v_call: TRBV4-1
d_call: TRBD2
cdr3_aa: CASSQVPLAGWRDTQYF
cdr3_nt: TGCGCCAGCAGCCAAGTGCCCCTAGCGGGGTGGAGAGATACGCAGTATTTT

j_call: TRBJ1-6
clone_size: .
v_call: TRBV5-1
d_call: .
cdr3_aa: CASSPDGMRNSPLHF
cdr3_nt: TGCGCCAGCAGCCCGGACGGGATGAGGAATTCACCCCTCCACTTT

j_call: TRBJ2-7
clone_size: few
v_call: TRBV20-1
d_call: .
cdr3_aa: CSARGLTVSYEQYF
cdr3_nt: TGCAGTGCTAGGGGACTTACAGTTTCCTACGAGCAGTACTTC

j_call: TRBJ2-1
clone_size: few
v_call: TRBV11-2
d_call: .
cdr3_aa: CASSLEALNEQFF
cdr3_nt: TGTGCCAGCAGCTTAGAGGCCCTCAATGAGCAGTTCTTC

j_call: TRBJ2-1
clone_size: .
v_call: TRBV9
d_call: TRBD1
cdr3_aa: CASSVRTGGSYNEQFF
cdr3_nt: TGTGCCAGCAGCGTTAGGACAGGGGGCTCCTACAATGAGCAGTTCTTC

j_call: TRBJ2-6
clone_size: once
v_call: TRBV19
d_call: .
cdr3_aa: CASKLPGANVLTF
cdr3_nt: TGTGCCAGTAAACTTCCCGGGGCCAACGTCCTGACTTTC

j_call: TRBJ1-1
clone_size: .
v_call: TRBV24-1
d_call: .
cdr3_aa: CATSEGNTEAFF
cdr3_nt: TGTGCCACCAGTGAAGGAAACACTGAAGCTTTCTTT

j_call: TRBJ1-1
clone_size: .
v_call: TRBV4-1
d_call: .
cdr3_aa: CASSQDYAVVTEAFF
cdr3_nt: TGCGCCAGCAGCCAAGACTACGCCGTAGTCACTGAAGCTTTCTTT

j_call: TRBJ2-1
clone_size: few
v_call: TRBV15
d_call: TRBD2
cdr3_aa: CATSRVKGLSYNEQFF
cdr3_nt: TGTGCCACCAGCAGAGTTAAGGGACTATCCTACAATGAGCAGTTCTTC

j_call: TRBJ1-1
clone_size: .
v_call: TRBV7-9
d_call: TRBD1
cdr3_aa: CASRGQGPTEAFF
cdr3_nt: TGTGCCAGCAGGGGACAGGGCCCCACTGAAGCTTTCTTT

j_call: TRBJ2-5
clone_size: few
v_call: TRBV28
d_call: .
cdr3_aa: CASTPEGATSGVVTQYF
cdr3_nt: TGTGCCAGCACCCCGGAGGGGGCGACGTCAGGGGTGGTGACCCAGTACTTC

j_call: TRBJ1-1
clone_size: few
v_call: TRBV21-1
d_call: .
cdr3_aa: CASSKSGGGRLNTEAFF
cdr3_nt: TGTGCCAGCAGCAAAAGCGGGGGGGGACGGCTGAACACTGAAGCTTTCTTT

j_call: TRBJ2-7
clone_size: .
v_call: TRBV5-1
d_call: .
cdr3_aa: CASSLAPSGYEQYF
cdr3_nt: TGTGCCAGCAGCTTAGCTCCTTCGGGCTACGAGCAGTACTTC

j_call: TRBJ2-2
clone_size: few
v_call: TRBV20-1
d_call: .
cdr3_aa: CSASHRTGELFF
cdr3_nt: TGCAGTGCTAGCCACCGCACCGGGGAGCTGTTTTTT

j_call: TRBJ2-7
clone_size: .
v_call: TRBV6-2/TRBV6-3
d_call: .
cdr3_aa: CASQASGATCEQYF
cdr3_nt: TGTGCCAGCCAAGCTTCAGGGGCCACCTGCGAGCAGTACTTC

j_call: TRBJ1-2
clone_size: few
v_call: TRBV7-3
d_call: .
cdr3_aa: CASSQQGFVGGYTF
cdr3_nt: TGTGCCAGCAGCCAACAGGGATTTGTAGGAGGCTACACCTTC

j_call: TRBJ2-1
clone_size: .
v_call: TRBV28
d_call: .
cdr3_aa: CASRPAPLAGNEQFF
cdr3_nt: TGTGCCAGCAGGCCCGCCCCCCTCGCAGGCAATGAGCAGTTCTTC

j_call: TRBJ2-2
clone_size: .
v_call: TRBV5-1
d_call: .
cdr3_aa: CASSLSRGTLPGELIF
cdr3_nt: TGCGCCAGCAGCCTAAGCCGCGGGACATTACCCGGGGAGCTGATTTTT

j_call: TRBJ2-7
clone_size: .
v_call: TRBV7-9
d_call: TRBD2
cdr3_aa: CASSPPGGFEQYF
cdr3_nt: TGTGCCAGCAGCCCGCCGGGGGGGTTCGAGCAGTACTTC

j_call: TRBJ2-7
clone_size: .
v_call: TRBV28
d_call: TRBD1
cdr3_aa: CASSLTYPGQGSYEQYF
cdr3_nt: TGTGCCAGCAGTTTGACATATCCGGGACAGGGATCCTATGAGCAGTACTTC

j_call: TRBJ2-2
clone_size: .
v_call: TRBV2
d_call: .
cdr3_aa: CASRGRTVNTGELFF
cdr3_nt: TGTGCCAGCAGGGGCAGGACGGTTAACACCGGGGAGCTGTTTTTT

j_call: TRBJ2-2
clone_size: .
v_call: TRBV14
d_call: TRBD2
cdr3_aa: CASSPLGTSGRKRTGELFF
cdr3_nt: TGTGCCAGCAGCCCGTTGGGGACTAGCGGGAGGAAGAGGACCGGGGAGCTGTTTTTT

j_call: TRBJ2-3
clone_size: once
v_call: TRBV25-1
d_call: .
cdr3_aa: CASSGFEGRGTDTQYF
cdr3_nt: TGTGCCAGCAGTGGATTCGAGGGCCGGGGAACAGATACGCAGTATTTT

j_call: TRBJ2-3
clone_size: few
v_call: TRBV29-1
d_call: .
cdr3_aa: CSVEYGGGPSTDTQYF
cdr3_nt: TGCAGCGTTGAATACGGAGGGGGACCTAGCACAGATACGCAGTATTTT

j_call: TRBJ2-3
clone_size: many
v_call: TRBV29-1
d_call: TRBD2
cdr3_aa: CSVVPGLAGFTDTQYF
cdr3_nt: TGCAGCGTTGTGCCGGGACTAGCGGGGTTCACAGATACGCAGTATTTT

j_call: TRBJ2-7
clone_size: .
v_call: TRBV5-5
d_call: .
cdr3_aa: CASSPHAGTTYGLEQYF
cdr3_nt: TGTGCCAGCAGCCCTCATGCTGGGACAACTTATGGCCTCGAGCAGTACTTC

j_call: TRBJ2-7
clone_size: .
v_call: TRBV3-1
d_call: .
cdr3_aa: CASTRGGKTYEQYF
cdr3_nt: TGTGCCAGCACCCGAGGGGGAAAGACCTACGAGCAGTACTTC

j_call: TRBJ2-1
clone_size: few
v_call: TRBV6-1
d_call: .
cdr3_aa: CASSDPRSSYNEQFF
cdr3_nt: TGTGCCAGCAGTGACCCACGGAGCTCCTACAATGAGCAGTTCTTC

j_call: TRBJ1-6
clone_size: few
v_call: TRBV27
d_call: TRBD1
cdr3_aa: CASSVTGTDNSPLHF
cdr3_nt: TGTGCCAGCAGTGTTACCGGGACAGACAATTCACCCCTCCACTTT

j_call: TRBJ2-7
clone_size: few
v_call: TRBV20-1
d_call: TRBD2
cdr3_aa: CSARGTSGRSHEQYF
cdr3_nt: TGCAGTGCTAGAGGGACTAGCGGGAGGTCCCACGAGCAGTACTTC

j_call: TRBJ1-4
clone_size: .
v_call: TRBV3-1
d_call: .
cdr3_aa: CASSHLTATNEKLFF
cdr3_nt: TGTGCCAGCAGCCACTTAACTGCAACTAATGAAAAACTGTTTTTT

j_call: TRBJ2-6
clone_size: .
v_call: TRBV6-1
d_call: .
cdr3_aa: CASSERSGANVLTF
cdr3_nt: TGTGCCAGCAGTGAAAGGTCTGGGGCCAACGTCCTGACTTTC

j_call: TRBJ1-1
clone_size: few
v_call: TRBV10-2
d_call: .
cdr3_aa: CASSETGTEAFF
cdr3_nt: TGCGCCAGCAGTGAGACCGGAACTGAAGCTTTCTTT

j_call: TRBJ1-2
clone_size: few
v_call: TRBV29-1
d_call: .
cdr3_aa: CSVDMPGADYGYTF
cdr3_nt: TGCAGCGTTGATATGCCGGGGGCGGACTATGGCTACACCTTC

j_call: TRBJ1-2
clone_size: .
v_call: TRBV3-1
d_call: .
cdr3_aa: CASSQSWREKNYGYTF
cdr3_nt: TGTGCCAGCAGCCAAAGCTGGAGAGAAAAAAACTATGGCTACACCTTC

j_call: TRBJ1-4
clone_size: few
v_call: TRBV28
d_call: .
cdr3_aa: CASSLLSEKLFF
cdr3_nt: TGTGCCAGCAGTTTACTATCTGAAAAACTGTTTTTT

j_call: TRBJ1-5
clone_size: .
v_call: TRBV5-1
d_call: TRBD1
cdr3_aa: CASSPWTGSSNQPQHF
cdr3_nt: TGCGCCAGCAGCCCATGGACAGGGAGCAGCAATCAGCCCCAGCATTTT

j_call: TRBJ2-7
clone_size: many
v_call: TRBV12-3/TRBV12-4
d_call: .
cdr3_aa: CASRPGASYEQYF
cdr3_nt: TGTGCCAGCAGGCCAGGGGCATCCTACGAGCAGTACTTC

j_call: TRBJ2-7
clone_size: .
v_call: TRBV13
d_call: .
cdr3_aa: CASSPQQDSYEQYF
cdr3_nt: TGTGCCAGCAGCCCCCAACAGGACTCCTACGAGCAGTACTTC

j_call: TRBJ2-3
clone_size: many
v_call: TRBV7-9
d_call: .
cdr3_aa: CASSFRAGATDTQYF
cdr3_nt: TGTGCCAGCAGCTTTCGGGCAGGGGCGACAGATACGCAGTATTTT

j_call: TRBJ2-7
clone_size: few
v_call: TRBV11-2
d_call: .
cdr3_aa: CASSPHRVTYEQYF
cdr3_nt: TGTGCCAGCAGCCCCCACAGGGTAACCTACGAGCAGTACTTC

j_call: TRBJ2-5
clone_size: .
v_call: TRBV5-1
d_call: TRBD2
cdr3_aa: CASSSSSGVRETQYF
cdr3_nt: TGCGCCAGCAGCAGCAGTAGCGGGGTGAGGGAGACCCAGTACTTC

j_call: TRBJ2-1
clone_size: .
v_call: TRBV7-2
d_call: TRBD2
cdr3_aa: CASIQRGGRYNEQFF
cdr3_nt: TGTGCCAGCATCCAACGGGGGGGCCGCTACAATGAGCAGTTCTTC

j_call: TRBJ2-1
clone_size: few
v_call: TRBV7-2
d_call: .
cdr3_aa: CASSTTRNEQFF
cdr3_nt: TGTGCCAGCAGCACCACGAGGAATGAGCAGTTCTTC

j_call: TRBJ2-3
clone_size: few
v_call: TRBV7-2
d_call: .
cdr3_aa: CASSLATGDGWNTDTQYF
cdr3_nt: TGTGCCAGCAGCTTAGCGACGGGAGACGGTTGGAACACAGATACGCAGTATTTT